This entry concerns a single T cell receptor (beta chain). Germline CDR1 and CDR2: MGHDK and SYGVNS. Between the trimmed V and J ends, which lost 8 bases and 8 bases, there was a span of 21 bases. This CDR3 contains 15 residues. The data were taken from a study of T cells in Graves' hyperthyroidism and ophthalmopathy. RNA transcripts gave rise to amplified TCR beta CDR3 regions. The study used the HTBI primer set for a first-round RT-PCR of the TCR CDR3. TCRdb called the multiplex PCR reads again in MiXCR, with one record for every CDR3 protein. The sample records 550,000 to 600,000 distinct CDR3 sequences, about half being singletons.

Specimen: peripheral blood or thyroid tissue (not recorded which). This receptor was taken from an adult woman with Graves' disease, either hyperthyroidism or ophthalmopathy (not recorded which). The chain employs TRBV25-1 and TRBJ1-4; D call uncertain. The CDR3 is CASPPRRAKREKLFF. The CDR3 DNA is TGTGCCAGCCCCCCCCGGAGGGCCAAAAGGGAAAAACTGTTTTTT.